The sequence of this T cell receptor (beta chain) was determined in a study of CD8 T cells in ankylosing spondylitis. This clonotype was found a few times. Its specificity is not known. V lost 2 bases and J lost 3; bases outside the gene matches: 10. Germline assignment: CDR1 SGDLS and CDR2 YYNGEE. The CDR3 consists of 17 residues. General study results and limits: Disease-linked clones reportedly showed significant enrichment in matched ankylosing spondylitis synovial fluid. Within ankylosing spondylitis blood, a TCR beta motif made up of several highly homologous variants appeared to be characteristic. Certain motif variants had earlier been reported in reactive arthritis synovial fluid and blood.

The authors made TCR beta libraries by quantitative 5'-RACE with molecular barcodes. Using its own MiXCR run on the 5' RACE reads, TCRdb lists one record per CDR3 protein. The sample has roughly 700,000 distinct CDR3 sequences; roughly 19% are singletons. The sample consisted of blood, either unsorted or a sorted T cell fraction (not recorded which). V gene TRBV9 combines with J gene TRBJ2-1, with TRBD1 matching over 8 bases. The clonotype was recovered from a male donor with ankylosing spondylitis. Here the CDR3 reads CASSVDGDRFVYNEQFF. For the CDR3, the DNA is TGTGCCAGCAGCGTTGACGGGGACAGGTTCGTCTACAATGAGCAGTTCTTC. Together with reference TRBV9 and TRBJ2-1, the CDR3 gives the full variable domain: DSGVTQTPKHLITATGQRVTLRCSPRSGDLSVYWYQQSLDQGLQFLIQYYNGEERAKGNILERFSAQQFPDLHSELNLSSLELGDSALYFCASSVDGDRFVYNEQFFGPGTRLTVL.